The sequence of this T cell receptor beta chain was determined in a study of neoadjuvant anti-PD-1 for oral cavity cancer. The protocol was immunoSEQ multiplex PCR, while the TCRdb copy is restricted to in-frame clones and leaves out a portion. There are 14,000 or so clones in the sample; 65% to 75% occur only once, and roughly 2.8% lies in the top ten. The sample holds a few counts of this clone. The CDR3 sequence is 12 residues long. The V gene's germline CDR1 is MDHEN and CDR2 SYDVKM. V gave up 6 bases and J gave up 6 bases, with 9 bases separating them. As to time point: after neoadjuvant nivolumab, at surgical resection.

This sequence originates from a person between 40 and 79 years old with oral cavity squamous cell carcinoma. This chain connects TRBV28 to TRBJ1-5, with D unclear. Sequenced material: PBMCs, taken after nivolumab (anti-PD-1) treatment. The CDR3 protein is CASRKESQPQHF. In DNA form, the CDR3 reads TGTGCCAGCAGGAAAGAGAGTCAGCCCCAGCATTTT.